This T cell receptor beta chain was sequenced for a study of neoadjuvant anti-PD-1 for oral cavity cancer. The time point here: after neoadjuvant nivolumab, at surgical resection. Here immunoSEQ multiplex PCR was the method, and the copy in TCRdb shows in-frame clones only, minus some. The data contain under 2,500 clones, 59% of them singletons. The CDR3 consists of 12 residues. Looked up from germline, CDR1 is MNHNS and CDR2 is SASEGT. V lost 4 bases, J lost 3 bases, and 6 bases lay in between. The source material was tumor tissue, sampled after nivolumab (anti-PD-1) treatment. This clonotype originated in a person aged 40-85 years with oral cavity squamous cell carcinoma. J is TRBJ1-2 and V is TRBV6-1; D uncertain. The CDR3 region has the DNA TGTGCCAGCAGTGCTGACTACTATGGCTACACCTTC. This codes for CASSADYYGYTF.